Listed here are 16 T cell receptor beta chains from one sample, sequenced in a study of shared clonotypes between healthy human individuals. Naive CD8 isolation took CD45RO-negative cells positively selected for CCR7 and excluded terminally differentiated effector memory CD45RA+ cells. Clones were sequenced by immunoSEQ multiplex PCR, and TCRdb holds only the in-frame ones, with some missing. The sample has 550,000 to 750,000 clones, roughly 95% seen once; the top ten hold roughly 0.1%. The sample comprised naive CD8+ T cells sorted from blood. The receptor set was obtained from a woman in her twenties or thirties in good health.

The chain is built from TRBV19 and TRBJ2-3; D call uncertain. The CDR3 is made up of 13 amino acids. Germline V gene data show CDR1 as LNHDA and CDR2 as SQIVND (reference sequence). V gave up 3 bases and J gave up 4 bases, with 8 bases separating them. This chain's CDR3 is CASSMAASDTQYF. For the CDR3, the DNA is TGTGCCAGTAGTATGGCAGCATCAGATACGCAGTATTTT. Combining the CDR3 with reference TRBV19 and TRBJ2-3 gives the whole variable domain DGGITQSPKYLFRKEGQNVTLSCEQNLNHDAMYWYRQDPGQGLRLIYYSQIVNDFQKGDIAEGYSVSREKKESFPLTVTSAQKNPTAFYLCASSMAASDTQYFGPGTRLTVL.

CDR3 sequence (DNA): TGTGCCACGACGGTCGGGAATTCACCCCTCCACTTT. It encodes CATTVGNSPLHF. The chain joins TRBV6-5 to TRBJ1-6, with D unresolved. The CDR3 length is 12 residues. Germline values: CDR1 MNHEY, CDR2 SVGAGI. The V end lost 10 bases, the J end lost 7 bases, and 11 bases lay between the germline ends.

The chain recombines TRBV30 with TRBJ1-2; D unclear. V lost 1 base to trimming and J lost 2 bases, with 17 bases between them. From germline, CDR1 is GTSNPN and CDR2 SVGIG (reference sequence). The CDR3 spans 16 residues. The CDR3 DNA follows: TGTGCCTGGAGTGGGATGGCGGAGAATTTCAACTATGGCTACACCTTC. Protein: CAWSGMAENFNYGYTF.

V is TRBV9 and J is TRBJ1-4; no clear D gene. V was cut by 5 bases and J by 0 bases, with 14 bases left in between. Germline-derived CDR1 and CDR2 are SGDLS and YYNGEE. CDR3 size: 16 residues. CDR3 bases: TGTGCCAGCAGTCGCGGGGAGTCCTCAACTAATGAAAAACTGTTTTTT. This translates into CASSRGESSTNEKLFF.

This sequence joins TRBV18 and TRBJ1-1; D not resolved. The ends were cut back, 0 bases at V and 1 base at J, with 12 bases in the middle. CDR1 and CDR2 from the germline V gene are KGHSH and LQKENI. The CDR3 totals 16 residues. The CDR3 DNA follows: TGTGCCAGCTCACCACCGGGAGTCGGCGAGAACACTGAAGCTTTCTTT. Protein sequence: CASSPPGVGENTEAFF. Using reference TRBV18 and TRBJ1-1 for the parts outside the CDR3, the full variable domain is NAGVMQNPRHLVRRRGQEARLRCSPMKGHSHVYWYRQLPEEGLKFMVYLQKENIIDESGMPKERFSAEFPKEGPSILRIQQVVRGDSAAYFCASSPPGVGENTEAFFGQGTRLTVV.

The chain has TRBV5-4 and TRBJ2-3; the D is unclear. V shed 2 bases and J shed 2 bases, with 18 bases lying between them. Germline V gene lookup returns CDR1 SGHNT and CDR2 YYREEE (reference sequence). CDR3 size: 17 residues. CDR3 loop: CASSFPLGRKVTDTQYF. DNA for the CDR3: TGTGCCAGCAGCTTTCCCCTCGGAAGGAAAGTCACAGATACGCAGTATTTT.

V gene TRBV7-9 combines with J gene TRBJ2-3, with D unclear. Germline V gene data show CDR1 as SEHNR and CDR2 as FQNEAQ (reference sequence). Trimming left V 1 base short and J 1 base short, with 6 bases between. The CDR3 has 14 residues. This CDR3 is CASSLDGRTDTQYF. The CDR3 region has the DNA TGTGCCAGCAGCTTAGACGGCCGCACAGATACGCAGTATTTT.

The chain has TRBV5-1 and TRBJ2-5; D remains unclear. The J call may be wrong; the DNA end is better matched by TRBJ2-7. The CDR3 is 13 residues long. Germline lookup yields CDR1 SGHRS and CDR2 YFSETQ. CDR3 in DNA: TGCGCCAGCAGCTTCCCCGACGGGTACGAGCAGTACTTC. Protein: CASSFPDGYEQYF.

The CDR3 is CASSLALAGVYYNEQFF. The CDR3 bases are TGTGCCAGCAGCTTAGCCTTGGCGGGAGTGTACTACAATGAGCAGTTCTTC. V is TRBV7-9 and J is TRBJ2-1; the match to TRBD2 covers 7 bases. The CDR3 runs to 17 residues. The germline V gene encodes CDR1 SEHNR and CDR2 FQNEAQ (reference sequence). The ends lost 0 bases at V and 3 bases at J; junction bases unmatched: 8.

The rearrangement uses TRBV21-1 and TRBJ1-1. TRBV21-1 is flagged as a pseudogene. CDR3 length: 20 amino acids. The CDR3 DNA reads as TGTGCCAGCAGCAAATTAGGGAAAGGGCATGGAGGAGTGAAAGTCGCTGAAGCTTTCTTT. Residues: CASSKLGKGHGGVKVAEAFF.

CDR3 in DNA: TGCGCCAGCAGCCAAGAATGGGCGACCCTAAGCAATCAGCCCCAGCATTTT. It encodes CASSQEWATLSNQPQHF. This chain links TRBV4-1 with TRBJ1-5; D call uncertain. This CDR3 is 17 amino acids long. V was trimmed by 0 bases and J by 1 base, leaving 13 bases between them. In germline, CDR1 is MGHRA, CDR2 YSYEKL.

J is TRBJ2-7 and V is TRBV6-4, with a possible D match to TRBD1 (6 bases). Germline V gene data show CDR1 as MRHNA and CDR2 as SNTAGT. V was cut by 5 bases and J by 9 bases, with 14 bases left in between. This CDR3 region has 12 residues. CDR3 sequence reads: CASSSQGLAQYF. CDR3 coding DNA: TGTGCCAGCAGTTCACAGGGCTTAGCGCAGTACTTC.

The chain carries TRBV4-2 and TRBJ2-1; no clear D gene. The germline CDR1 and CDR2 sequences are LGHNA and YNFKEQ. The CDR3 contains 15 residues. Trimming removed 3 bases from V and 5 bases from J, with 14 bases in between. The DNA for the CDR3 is TGTGCCAGCAGCCAGACGGCCTGGTCCCACAATGAGCAGTTCTTC. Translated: CASSQTAWSHNEQFF.

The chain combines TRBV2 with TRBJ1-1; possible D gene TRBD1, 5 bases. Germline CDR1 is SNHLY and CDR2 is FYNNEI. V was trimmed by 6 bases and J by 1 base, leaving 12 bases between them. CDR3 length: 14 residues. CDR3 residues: CASRTRDRNTEAFF. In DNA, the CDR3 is TGTGCCAGCAGGACCCGGGACCGGAACACTGAAGCTTTCTTT.

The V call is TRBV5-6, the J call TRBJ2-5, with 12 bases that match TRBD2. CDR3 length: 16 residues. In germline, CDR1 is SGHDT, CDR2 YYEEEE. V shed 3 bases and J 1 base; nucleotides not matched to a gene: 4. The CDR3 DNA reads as TGTGCCAGCAGCTCCGGGACTAGCGGGTTCCAAGAGACCCAGTACTTC. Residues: CASSSGTSGFQETQYF.

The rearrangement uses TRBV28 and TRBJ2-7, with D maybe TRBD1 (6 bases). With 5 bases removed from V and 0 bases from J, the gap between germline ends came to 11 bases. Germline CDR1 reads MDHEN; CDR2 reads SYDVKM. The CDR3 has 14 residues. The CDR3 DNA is TGTGCCAGCAGTGACCGACAGGACTCCTACGAGCAGTACTTC. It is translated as CASSDRQDSYEQYF. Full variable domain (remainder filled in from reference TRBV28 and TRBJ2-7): DVKVTQSSRYLVKRTGEKVFLECVQDMDHENMFWYRQDPGLGLRLIYFSYDVKMKEKGDIPEGYSVSREKKERFSLILESASTNQTSMYLCASSDRQDSYEQYFGPGTRLTVT.